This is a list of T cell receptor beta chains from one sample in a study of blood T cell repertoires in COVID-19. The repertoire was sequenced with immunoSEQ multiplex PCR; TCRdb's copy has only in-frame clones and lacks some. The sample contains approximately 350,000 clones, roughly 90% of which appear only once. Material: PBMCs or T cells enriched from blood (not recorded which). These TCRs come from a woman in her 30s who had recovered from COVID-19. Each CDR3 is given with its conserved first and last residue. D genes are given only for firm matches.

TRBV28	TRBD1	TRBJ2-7	TGTGCCAGCAGCCTCGAGGGACAGGGATTCGAGCAGTACTTC	CASSLEGQGFEQYF
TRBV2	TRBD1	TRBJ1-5	TGTGCCAGCAGTGAAAGGACAGGGGGCAATGTGGGCAATCAGCCCCAGCATTTT	CASSERTGGNVGNQPQHF
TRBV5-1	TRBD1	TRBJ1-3	TGCGCCAGCAGTCCCACGACAGGGCAGTCTGGAAACACCATATATTTT	CASSPTTGQSGNTIYF
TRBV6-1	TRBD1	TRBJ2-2	TGTGCCAGCAGTGAATGGGGACAGTACACCGGGGAGCTGTTTTTT	CASSEWGQYTGELFF
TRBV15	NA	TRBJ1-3	TGTGCCACCAGCAGAGTCAGGGGAGCCGGAAACACCATATATTTT	CATSRVRGAGNTIYF
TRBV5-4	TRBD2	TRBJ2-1	TGTGCCAGCAGCAAAACGACTAGCGGGGGATACAATGAGCAGTTCTTC	CASSKTTSGGYNEQFF
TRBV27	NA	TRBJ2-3	TGTGCCAGCAGCCCCTGGGTAGCGGCTAGCACAGATACGCAGTATTTT	CASSPWVAASTDTQYF
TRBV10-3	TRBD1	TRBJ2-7	TGTGCCATTCGAGAGGCGGACAGGGAGTACGAGCAGTACTTC	CAIREADREYEQYF
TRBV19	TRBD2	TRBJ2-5	TGTGCCAGTAGTATAAGCGGGAGCGGTTCCCAGTACTTC	CASSISGSGSQYF
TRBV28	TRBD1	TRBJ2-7	TGTGCCAGCAGTTTACCGGGGACAGGAGTCTCCTACGAGCAGTACTTC	CASSLPGTGVSYEQYF
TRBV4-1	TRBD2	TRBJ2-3	TGCGCCAGCAGCCGCCAACTAGCGGGAGGCACAGATACGCAGTATTTT	CASSRQLAGGTDTQYF
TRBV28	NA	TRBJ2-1	TGTGCCAGCAGTTTGTATAATGAGCAGTTCTTC	CASSLYNEQFF